These 25 T cell receptor beta chains came from one sample sequenced in a study of cytomegalovirus exposure and HLA in healthy donors. PCR used 60 Vbeta primers and 13 Jbeta primers. This table comes from immunoSEQ multiplex PCR, and its TCRdb copy is limited to in-frame clones, with some not included. The sample lists 120,000 or so clones; around three quarters were seen once. The specimen sequenced was PBMCs. The receptors here all came from a man aged 18 to 29 in good health and CMV-seropositive.

This chain links TRBV5-4 with TRBJ2-7, with 8 bases that match TRBD2. Germline trimming cut 4 bases from V and 4 bases from J; bases unmatched to any gene: 7. The CDR3 loop spans 14 amino acids. Germline CDR1 SGHNT, CDR2 YYREEE (reference sequence). CDR3 bases: TGTGCCAGCAGCCCGGGGGGGGGAAGATACGAGCAGTACTTC. Protein product: CASSPGGGRYEQYF.

J is TRBJ2-5 and V is TRBV4-1; TRBD1 matches at 9 bases. With 2 bases clipped from V and 4 bases from J, the junction kept 5 bases outside the gene matches. Germline lookup yields CDR1 MGHRA and CDR2 YSYEKL. CDR3 size: 15 residues. The CDR3: CASSQPGQGGETQYF. CDR3 sequence (DNA): TGCGCCAGCAGCCAACCGGGACAGGGTGGAGAGACCCAGTACTTC.

In DNA, the CDR3 is TGCGCCAGCAGCCAAGACATTGACTATGGCTACACCTTC. This codes for CASSQDIDYGYTF. The chain couples TRBV4-1 to TRBJ1-2; D call uncertain. CDR1 and CDR2 from the germline V gene are MGHRA and YSYEKL. Trimming stripped 0 bases from V and 3 bases from J, with 5 bases between. The CDR3 contains 13 residues.

This clone showed up just once. The genes are TRBV5-1 and TRBJ1-3, with TRBD1 identical over 11 bases. CDR3 length: 17 residues. J gave up 2 bases and V 4 bases, and 8 bases lay outside the gene matches. The germline gives CDR1 SGHRS, CDR2 YFSETQ. DNA for the CDR3: TGCGCCAGCAGCAGGGTTGGACAGGGGGCTACTGGAAACACCATATATTTT. Translating gives CASSRVGQGATGNTIYF.

The V and J genes are TRBV27 and TRBJ2-5, with D possibly being TRBD1 (6 bases). The DNA end is more similar to TRBJ2-7, so the J call may be wrong. This CDR3 has 16 residues. CDR1 is MNHEY, CDR2 SMNVEV, per germline (reference sequence). CDR3 nucleotide sequence: TGTGCCAGCAGTTCCCCAGCCCGACAGGCCCCTTACGAGCAGTACTTC. This codes for CASSSPARQAPYEQYF.

This sequence joins TRBV4-1 and TRBJ2-5; D is possibly TRBD1 (6 bases). Trimming stripped 2 bases from V and 1 base from J, with 17 bases between. The CDR3 runs 17 residues. The germline gives CDR1 MGHRA, CDR2 YSYEKL. For the CDR3, the DNA is TGCGCCAGCAGCCAAAGCCCTGGAGTGGGGGCCCAAGAGACCCAGTACTTC. Translation gives CASSQSPGVGAQETQYF.

This rearrangement joins TRBV27 to TRBJ2-2, with TRBD2 matching 9 bases. This CDR3 spans 15 amino acids. Germline loops: CDR1 MNHEY, CDR2 SMNVEV (reference sequence). J gave up 7 bases and V 2 bases, and 5 bases lay outside the gene matches. As DNA, the CDR3 is TGTGCCAGCAGTTTAAGGGCGGGAGGGTTCGGGGAGCTGTTTTTT. Translation: CASSLRAGGFGELFF.

CDR3: CASTRRGFLGAEAFF. CDR3 bases: TGTGCCAGCACTCGGAGAGGGTTTTTGGGCGCTGAAGCTTTCTTT. The V and J genes are TRBV5-8 and TRBJ1-1; no reliable D call. V was pared by 6 bases and J by 6 bases, with 21 bases between. CDR1 and CDR2 from the germline V gene are SGHTS and YDEGEE. This CDR3 region has 15 residues.

The V and J genes are TRBV4-1 and TRBJ2-7, with 8 bases aligning to TRBD1. Trimming cost V 1 base and J 5 bases; bases outside gene matches: 7. This CDR3 has 15 amino acids. CDR1 and CDR2 from the germline V gene are MGHRA and YSYEKL. Here the CDR3 DNA reads TGCGCCAGCAGCCAAGTACAGGGGGTCCGCGACGAGCAGTACTTC. Its translation is CASSQVQGVRDEQYF.

The CDR3 nucleotides read TGTGCCAGCAGCACGTGGACAGGGGCTAATGAAAAACTGTTTTTT. This codes for CASSTWTGANEKLFF. The V and J genes are TRBV7-2 and TRBJ1-4; 9 positions match TRBD1. The CDR3 length is 15 residues. V shed 5 bases and J 3 bases; nucleotides not matched to a gene: 4. Germline V lookup: CDR1 SGHTA, CDR2 FQGNSA.

The chain couples TRBV7-2 to TRBJ1-1, with TRBD1 matching over 9 bases. V shed 5 bases and J 5 bases; nucleotides not matched to a gene: 9. The germline CDR1 and CDR2 sequences are SGHTA and FQGNSA. The CDR3 is made up of 15 amino acids. CDR3 bases: TGTGCCAGCAGCGCGCTACAGGGGGCGGGGACTGAAGCTTTCTTT. Protein: CASSALQGAGTEAFF.

The chain couples TRBV30 to TRBJ2-1, with TRBD2 identical over 11 bases. V lost 2 bases, J lost 1 base, and 4 bases stayed unmatched. There are 16 residues in the CDR3. The germline gives CDR1 GTSNPN, CDR2 SVGIG (reference sequence). CDR3 nucleotides: TGTGCCTGGAGTCTAGCGGGAGGCTGGTCCTACAATGAGCAGTTCTTC. Its translation is CAWSLAGGWSYNEQFF.

This chain links TRBV27 with TRBJ1-1, with 12 bases lining up with TRBD1. V lost 3 bases and J lost 4; bases outside the gene matches: 9. The CDR3 is 17 amino acids. Germline loops: CDR1 MNHEY, CDR2 SMNVEV (reference sequence). CDR3 amino acids: CASSFSGQGASGTEAFF. CDR3 bases: TGTGCCAGCAGTTTCTCGGGACAGGGGGCTTCAGGCACTGAAGCTTTCTTT.

V usage is TRBV7-9 and J usage is TRBJ1-1; D call uncertain. Deletions cut 5 bases from V and 2 bases from J, with 15 bases between. The CDR3 spans 15 residues. Per the germline V gene, CDR1 is SEHNR and CDR2 is FQNEAQ (reference sequence). This CDR3 reads CASSPTDRANTEAFF. The CDR3 DNA reads TGTGCCAGCAGCCCTACTGATCGAGCAAACACTGAAGCTTTCTTT.

V is TRBV7-2 and J is TRBJ2-5, with D perhaps TRBD2 (5 bases). Germline-derived CDR1 and CDR2 are SGHTA and FQGNSA. Trimming shortened V by 5 bases and J by 7 bases, and 14 bases separated the two germline ends. This CDR3 spans 13 amino acids. The chain's CDR3 is CASSPSLAATQYF. The DNA of the CDR3 is TGTGCCAGCAGCCCCAGTCTAGCAGCGACCCAGTACTTC.

The chain couples TRBV9 to TRBJ2-3; 12 bases agree with TRBD2. The V gene's germline CDR1 is SGDLS and CDR2 YYNGEE. The CDR3 loop spans 17 amino acids. V lost 2 bases, J lost 2 bases, and 6 bases stayed unmatched. CDR3 DNA sequence: TGTGCCAGCAGCGTTCTGACTAGCGGGGGTTTCACAGATACGCAGTATTTT. Translation: CASSVLTSGGFTDTQYF.

This clone rates as medium-sized (0.01 to 0.1%). This chain connects TRBV5-6 to TRBJ2-7; 12 bases line up with TRBD1. From germline, CDR1 is SGHDT and CDR2 YYEEEE. The CDR3 covers 14 residues. The V and J ends lost 4 bases and 7 bases, in that order; junction bases with no gene match: 6. In DNA form, the CDR3 reads TGTGCCAGCAGCCAAGGGACAGGGGGCTGGGAGCAGTACTTC. Protein sequence: CASSQGTGGWEQYF.

This chain links TRBV11-2 with TRBJ2-1; 7 positions match TRBD1. The germline gives CDR1 SGHAT, CDR2 FQNNGV. The CDR3 runs to 16 residues. The V segment lost 5 bases and the J segment 4 bases; nucleotides outside the gene matches: 11. CDR3 in amino acids: CASSPTGARIYNEQFF. CDR3 nucleotide sequence: TGTGCCAGCAGCCCCACAGGGGCAAGAATATACAATGAGCAGTTCTTC.

This clone has at least ten counts. V usage is TRBV6-4 and J usage is TRBJ2-3, with TRBD2 matching 8 bases. Germline lookup yields CDR1 MRHNA and CDR2 SNTAGT. V shed 4 bases and J 3 bases; nucleotides not matched to a gene: 0. This CDR3 region has 13 residues. This CDR3 is CASSASGTDTQYF. DNA for the CDR3: TGTGCCAGCAGTGCTAGCGGGACAGATACGCAGTATTTT.

The rearrangement joins TRBV27 to TRBJ1-2; D remains unclear. Trimming removed 0 bases at V and 4 bases at J, with 9 bases between. The germline CDR1 and CDR2 sequences are MNHEY and SMNVEV (reference sequence). The CDR3 sequence is 14 residues long. The CDR3 reads CASSLSAQPYGYTF. As DNA, the CDR3 is TGTGCCAGCAGTTTATCTGCACAGCCCTATGGCTACACCTTC.

The gene calls are TRBV7-8 and TRBJ1-3; D gene uncertain. CDR1 and CDR2 (germline): SGHVS, FQNEAQ. Trimming stripped 4 bases from V and 4 bases from J, with 17 bases between. This CDR3 is 16 amino acids long. CDR3 coding DNA: TGTGCCAGCAGCTCTACAGTGTTTGGCGGGGGAAACACCATATATTTT. Protein product: CASSSTVFGGGNTIYF.

There are a few counts of this clone. CDR3 nucleotide sequence: TGCGCCAGCAGCTTCCATCAACTAGCGGGAGTCGGCGAGCAGTACTTC. It yields the protein CASSFHQLAGVGEQYF. The V call is TRBV5-1, the J call TRBJ2-7, with 11 bases lining up with TRBD2. Per germline, CDR1 SGHRS and CDR2 YFSETQ. The trim removed 2 bases at V and 6 bases at J, leaving 10 bases unmatched. The CDR3 sequence is 16 residues long.

This chain connects TRBV29-1 to TRBJ1-3; D is uncertain. Germline lookup yields CDR1 SQVTM and CDR2 ANQGSEA. Deletions cut 4 bases from V and 1 base from J, with 8 bases between. The CDR3 contains 13 residues. CDR3 sequence (DNA): TGCAGCGTTGCGCGGGATTCTGGAAACACCATATATTTT. Translation: CSVARDSGNTIYF.

The chain is built from TRBV14 and TRBJ2-7; tentatively, D is TRBD1 (6 bases). The CDR3 has 13 residues. Per the germline V gene, CDR1 is SGHDN and CDR2 is FVKESK. Between the trimmed V and J ends, which lost 0 bases and 6 bases, there was a span of 9 bases. CDR3 loop: CASSQDYRAEQYF. Here the CDR3 DNA reads TGTGCCAGCAGCCAAGACTACAGGGCCGAGCAGTACTTC.

This sequence joins TRBV29-1 and TRBJ2-5, with D unresolved. This CDR3 comprises 14 residues. In germline, CDR1 is SQVTM, CDR2 ANQGSEA. The V gene lost 0 bases and the J gene lost 3 bases, with 11 bases spanning the gap. The DNA for the CDR3 is TGCAGCGTTGAAGATCAGGCCTTAGAAGAGACCCAGTACTTC. Translating it yields CSVEDQALEETQYF.